What follows are 26 T cell receptor beta chains derived from one specimen sequenced in a study of OX40 agonist ivuxolimab in advanced cancers. Sequencing was performed with immunoSEQ multiplex PCR; in TCRdb, only in-frame clones are kept and a portion is missing. The sample lists 15,000 to 20,000 clones; about 84% were seen once. The sample consisted of CD4+ or CD8+ T cells sorted from blood, taken in a trial of the OX40 agonist ivuxolimab. The receptors derive from an adult with an advanced solid tumor such as melanoma, head and neck, liver or kidney cancer.

The rearrangement links TRBV11-1 to TRBJ2-1, with TRBD1 identical over 9 bases. CDR3 length: 16 residues. V shed 4 bases, J shed 2 bases, and the junction held 6 bases outside the gene matches. The germline V gene has CDR1 SGHAT and CDR2 FQDESV (reference sequence). The CDR3 DNA reads TGTGCCAGCAGCTCTGGCCGACAGGGGGCCTACAATGAGCAGTTCTTC. Encoded protein: CASSSGRQGAYNEQFF.

The V call is TRBV7-2, the J call TRBJ1-1; D not certain. Germline values: CDR1 SGHTA, CDR2 FQGNSA. CDR3 size: 12 residues. Trimming pared 5 bases from V and 8 bases from J, leaving 12 bases between. CDR3 DNA: TGTGCCAGCAGCCTGCGGCCGTTGGAAGCTTTCTTT. Its protein is CASSLRPLEAFF.

The V call is TRBV10-2, the J call TRBJ2-5; 10 nucleotides line up with TRBD2. This CDR3 region has 15 residues. The germline CDR1 and CDR2 sequences are WSHSY and SAAADI. With V trimmed by 4 bases and J by 5 bases, 7 bases remained unmatched. Here the CDR3 reads CASSGVAGGRETQYF. CDR3 DNA: TGCGCCAGCAGTGGGGTAGCGGGGGGTAGGGAGACCCAGTACTTC.

This clone has just one count. The chain links TRBV19 to TRBJ2-7, with 7 nucleotides matching TRBD2. This CDR3 spans 16 amino acids. Trimming cost V 3 bases and J 5 bases; bases outside gene matches: 13. Germline V lookup: CDR1 LNHDA, CDR2 SQIVND (reference sequence). The CDR3 nucleotides are TGTGCCAGTAGTATCGGGGGGATGACAGTGGTGAACGAGCAGTACTTC. It specifies CASSIGGMTVVNEQYF.

The rearrangement links TRBV9 to TRBJ2-3; 10 bases are a match to TRBD2. Germline V gives CDR1 SGDLS, CDR2 YYNGEE. The CDR3 spans 17 residues. The junction had 7 bases not matched to a gene; V was cut back by 1 base and J by 2 bases. CDR3 region: CASSVSGLAIITDTQYF. The CDR3 DNA follows: TGTGCCAGCAGCGTATCGGGACTAGCGATCATCACAGATACGCAGTATTTT.

This clone was counted once. The J gene is TRBJ2-3, the V gene TRBV7-9, with D possibly being TRBD2 (6 bases). The germline V and J ends were trimmed by 5 bases and 6 bases, with 15 bases remaining between them. Germline CDR1 SEHNR, CDR2 FQNEAQ (reference sequence). The CDR3 is 14 residues long. The CDR3 sequence: CASSRSPGRDTQYF. The CDR3 coding sequence is TGTGCCAGCAGCCGCTCTCCGGGGAGGGATACGCAGTATTTT.

V gene TRBV2 combines with J gene TRBJ2-4; D perhaps matches TRBD1 (6 bases). Per the germline V gene, CDR1 is SNHLY and CDR2 is FYNNEI. With 3 bases removed from V and 6 bases from J, the gap between germline ends came to 27 bases. This CDR3 is built from 19 residues. The CDR3: CASSDFAMVTGTISNIQYF. The CDR3 DNA follows: TGTGCCAGCAGTGACTTTGCCATGGTTACAGGGACCATATCAAACATTCAGTACTTC.

The chain combines TRBV5-1 with TRBJ1-6; perhaps TRBD1 as D (6 bases). Germline assignment: CDR1 SGHRS and CDR2 YFSETQ. The CDR3 length is 17 residues. V shed 5 bases and J shed 5 bases, with 20 bases lying between them. In DNA, the CDR3 is TGCGCCAGCAGTAAGGTGCAGGGGAGAACACATAATTCACCCCTCCACTTT. Translated: CASSKVQGRTHNSPLHF. The full variable domain, in which reference TRBV5-1 and TRBJ1-6 provide the parts outside the CDR3, is KAGVTQTPRYLIKTRGQQVTLSCSPISGHRSVSWYQQTPGQGLQFLFEYFSETQRNKGNFPGRFSGRQFSNSRSEMNVSTLELGDSALYLCASSKVQGRTHNSPLHFGNGTRLTVT.

This clone showed up just once. CDR3 sequence: CASSQGGGTNEKLFF. The CDR3 coding sequence is TGTGCCAGCAGTCAGGGGGGAGGGACTAATGAAAAACTGTTTTTT. V gene TRBV2 combines with J gene TRBJ1-4, with TRBD1 matching over 7 bases. The CDR3 consists of 15 residues. Germline V gene sequence: CDR1 SNHLY, CDR2 FYNNEI. The J segment lost 2 bases and the V segment lost 5 bases, leaving 5 bases of the junction unmatched. Full variable domain (missing parts from reference TRBV2 and TRBJ1-4): EPEVTQTPSHQVTQMGQEVILRCVPISNHLYFYWYRQILGQKVEFLVSFYNNEISEKSEIFDDQFSVERPDGSNFTLKIRSTKLEDSAMYFCASSQGGGTNEKLFFGSGTQLSVL.

This chain links TRBV5-1 with TRBJ2-7; TRBD1 matches at 7 bases. From germline, CDR1 is SGHRS and CDR2 YFSETQ. Trimming at V came to 3 bases and at J to 6 bases, leaving 6 bases not matched to a gene. This CDR3 region has 13 residues. CDR3 DNA sequence: TGCGCCAGCAGCTCGGACAGGTTTAGCGAGCAGTACTTC. Its protein is CASSSDRFSEQYF.

V is TRBV7-9 and J is TRBJ2-7; the D gene is possibly TRBD2 (6 bases). There are 14 residues in the CDR3. CDR1 and CDR2 from the germline V gene are SEHNR and FQNEAQ (reference sequence). The germline V and J ends were trimmed by 5 bases and 6 bases, with 17 bases remaining between them. In DNA, the CDR3 is TGTGCCAGCAGCCGGGGGACCCTAAACCCCGAGCAGTACTTC. This gives the protein CASSRGTLNPEQYF.

This clone was found a few times. V is TRBV5-4 and J is TRBJ1-6; possibly TRBD1 for D (5 bases). Per germline, CDR1 SGHNT and CDR2 YYREEE (reference sequence). Trimming cost V 2 bases and J 7 bases, with 13 bases left between them. The CDR3 contains 15 residues. CDR3 bases: TGTGCCAGCAGCTTAGCTCCCGGGGCCAATTCACCCCTCCACTTT. It is translated as CASSLAPGANSPLHF.

This chain uses TRBV2 with TRBJ2-3; D is uncertain. The CDR3 is made up of 15 amino acids. V was trimmed by 8 bases and J by 2 bases, leaving 17 bases between them. The germline V gene has CDR1 SNHLY and CDR2 FYNNEI. CDR3 sequence reads: CASSLFGRNTDTQYF. As DNA, the CDR3 is TGTGCCAGCTCTTTATTCGGACGGAACACAGATACGCAGTATTTT.

V is TRBV19 and J is TRBJ1-5; D unclear. The CDR3 is 17 amino acids. Trimming stripped 2 bases from V and 4 bases from J, with 18 bases between. CDR1 and CDR2 (germline): LNHDA, SQIVND (reference sequence). CDR3: CASSISLSSGRNQPQHF. The CDR3, as DNA: TGTGCCAGTAGTATAAGTCTGAGTAGTGGGAGGAATCAGCCCCAGCATTTT. Full variable domain (remainder filled in from reference TRBV19 and TRBJ1-5): DGGITQSPKYLFRKEGQNVTLSCEQNLNHDAMYWYRQDPGQGLRLIYYSQIVNDFQKGDIAEGYSVSREKKESFPLTVTSAQKNPTAFYLCASSISLSSGRNQPQHFGDGTRLSIL.

This chain connects TRBV30 to TRBJ2-1; no definite D call. The CDR3 sequence is 14 residues long. V dropped 6 bases and J dropped 0 bases, with 12 bases sitting between them. The germline gives CDR1 GTSNPN, CDR2 SVGIG (reference sequence). For the CDR3, the DNA is TGTGCCTGCCACGACGGTAGCTCCTACAATGAGCAGTTCTTC. Its protein product is CACHDGSSYNEQFF.

The rearrangement uses TRBV15 and TRBJ2-3; D is perhaps TRBD2 (6 bases). The CDR3 covers 17 residues. Trimming pared 1 base from V and 5 bases from J, leaving 19 bases between. The germline CDR1 and CDR2 sequences are LNHNV and YYDKDF (reference sequence). The CDR3 sequence is CATSRGFNGGEGDTQYF. The CDR3 region has the DNA TGTGCCACCAGCAGAGGGTTCAACGGGGGAGAGGGAGATACGCAGTATTTT.

V is TRBV28 and J is TRBJ1-1; D is perhaps TRBD1 (6 bases). The CDR3 totals 14 residues. V was trimmed by 7 bases and J by 0 bases, leaving 12 bases between them. Germline lookup yields CDR1 MDHEN and CDR2 SYDVKM. The CDR3 loop is CASIVGALNTEAFF. CDR3 in DNA: TGTGCCAGCATTGTGGGGGCATTGAACACTGAAGCTTTCTTT. The whole variable domain, filled in from reference TRBV28 and TRBJ1-1, reads DVKVTQSSRYLVKRTGEKVFLECVQDMDHENMFWYRQDPGLGLRLIYFSYDVKMKEKGDIPEGYSVSREKKERFSLILESASTNQTSMYLCASIVGALNTEAFFGQGTRLTVV.

By share, this clone counts as medium-sized (0.01 to 0.1%). Written as DNA, the CDR3 is TGCGCCAGCAGTGTGAGAAGGGGGGATACGCAGTATTTT. Translated, it gives CASSVRRGDTQYF. This chain joins TRBV10-1 and TRBJ2-3, with D possibly TRBD1 on 6 matching bases. The CDR3 loop spans 13 amino acids. V shed 4 bases and J shed 6 bases, with 11 bases lying between them. Looked up from germline, CDR1 is WNHNN and CDR2 is SYGVQD (reference sequence).

V gene TRBV29-1 combines with J gene TRBJ2-3; D uncertain. Germline V gives CDR1 SQVTM, CDR2 ANQGSEA. V was trimmed by 3 bases and J by 3 bases, leaving 13 bases between them. The CDR3 consists of 14 residues. CDR3 sequence reads: CSVETRAPTDTQYF. DNA of the CDR3: TGCAGCGTTGAGACTCGAGCCCCGACAGATACGCAGTATTTT.

This clone has just one count. This sequence joins TRBV5-4 and TRBJ1-2; no firm D call. The CDR3 is 12 residues long. Deletions cut 4 bases from V and 4 bases from J, with 8 bases between. The V gene's germline CDR1 is SGHNT and CDR2 YYREEE (reference sequence). The CDR3 region is CASSLDPYGYTF. CDR3 nucleotides: TGTGCCAGCAGCCTGGACCCCTATGGCTACACCTTC.

V is TRBV7-2 and J is TRBJ2-5, with TRBD2 matching over 9 bases. Matching the DNA end better, TRBJ2-7 makes the J call doubtful. The CDR3 is 15 amino acids. Germline V gives CDR1 SGHTA, CDR2 FQGNSA. This CDR3 is CASSLEGGGAYEQYF. The CDR3 nucleotides read TGTGCCAGCAGCTTAGAAGGCGGGGGGGCCTACGAGCAGTACTTC.

CDR3 region: CASSFSNQPQHF. CDR3 nucleotides: TGTGCCAGCAGTTTTAGCAATCAGCCCCAGCATTTT. The chain uses TRBV25-1 and TRBJ1-5; D remains ambiguous. CDR1 MGHDK and CDR2 SYGVNS come from the germline V gene. Trimming cost V 5 bases and J 0 bases, with 2 bases left between them. The CDR3 has 12 residues.

The rearrangement links TRBV27 to TRBJ2-7; 7 positions match TRBD1. Germline V gene lookup returns CDR1 MNHEY and CDR2 SMNVEV (reference sequence). CDR3 length: 14 residues. Unmatched junction bases numbered 11, after V lost 6 bases and J lost 6 bases. The CDR3 coding sequence is TGTGCCAGCAGGGCCCAAGGGGGCCCCAGCGAGCAGTACTTC. It yields the protein CASRAQGGPSEQYF.

The chain combines TRBV6-1 with TRBJ2-1; D could derive from TRBD1 or TRBD2 (6 bases each). The V gene's germline CDR1 is MNHNS and CDR2 SASEGT. This CDR3 is 13 amino acids long. V was trimmed by 6 bases and J by 12 bases, leaving 18 bases between them. The CDR3 nucleotides read TGTGCCAGCAGAGCCCTGGTGGGGGGCACGCAGTTCTTC. It is translated as CASRALVGGTQFF.

The chain links TRBV6-5 to TRBJ1-2; D is ambiguous. V lost 5 bases to trimming and J lost 1 base, with 14 bases between them. Germline CDR1 is MNHEY and CDR2 is SVGAGI. This CDR3 is 15 amino acids long. The chain's CDR3 is CASSQPGSYNYGYTF. CDR3 nucleotide sequence: TGTGCCAGCAGTCAACCGGGATCCTATAACTATGGCTACACCTTC.

For the CDR3, the DNA is TGTGCCAGCAGCAGGTTTCGAGAGACCCAGTACTTC. This sequence encodes CASSRFRETQYF. The chain recombines TRBV21-1 with TRBJ2-5. TRBV21-1 is noted as a pseudogene. The CDR3 loop spans 12 amino acids.